This T cell receptor beta chain emerged from a study of blood T cell repertoires in COVID-19. Assay used: immunoSEQ multiplex PCR; TCRdb lists only in-frame clones, some missing. The sample gives about 160,000 clones, under 90% of which show up once; roughly 3.4% is in the top ten. Germline CDR1 is KGHSH and CDR2 is LQKENI. Trimming left V 6 bases short and J 2 bases short, with 13 bases between. The CDR3 sequence is 15 residues long. Living in under 30 US areas, the participants were between roughly 18 and 95 years of age. This clone has more than one count but fewer than ten. This TCR was recovered from a woman aged 60-75 years who had recovered from COVID-19. This rearrangement joins TRBV18 to TRBJ1-4; no reliable D call. Sequencing was done on a sample of PBMCs or T cells enriched from blood (not recorded which). The CDR3 DNA is TGTGCCAGCTCGTCAGGAATAGTCACTAATGAAAAACTGTTTTTT. It yields the protein CASSSGIVTNEKLFF.